Below, 8 T cell receptor beta chains from the same sample are listed, as sequenced in a study of persistence of HIV-infected CD4 T cells. This was the immunoSEQ version 4 assay in survey mode. This table comes from immunoSEQ multiplex PCR, and its TCRdb copy is limited to in-frame clones, with some not included. The sample lists more than 25,000 clones, around 80% occurring once. These receptors are not linked to any known antigen. Lysates of CMV-infected fibroblasts at approximately 9.6 ug/mL stimulated these cells. CD40L/CD69 double-negative CD45RO-high memory CD4+ T cells were collected. Sequencing was performed on CD4+ T cells sorted from PBMCs after roughly 18-hour stimulation, taken from a patient who received antiretroviral therapy. Receptors were obtained from an adult woman with HIV who was CMV-seropositive.

The chain combines TRBV4-2 with TRBJ1-2; D uncertain. With 0 bases removed from V and 3 bases from J, the gap between germline ends came to 8 bases. There are 14 residues in the CDR3. CDR1 LGHNA and CDR2 YNFKEQ come from the germline V gene. The CDR3 spells CASSQEMADYGYTF. CDR3 DNA: TGTGCCAGCAGCCAAGAAATGGCAGACTATGGCTACACCTTC.

V usage is TRBV9 and J usage is TRBJ1-2; D unresolved. The CDR3 is made up of 15 amino acids. Germline V gene lookup returns CDR1 SGDLS and CDR2 YYNGEE. The ends were cut back, 1 base at V and 2 bases at J, with 12 bases in the middle. The CDR3 sequence: CASSVREGFNYGYTF. CDR3 nucleotides: TGTGCCAGCAGCGTAAGAGAAGGTTTCAACTATGGCTACACCTTC.

This clone was recorded a few times. The rearrangement joins TRBV6-6 to TRBJ1-4; TRBD1 matches 8 bases. With 6 bases clipped from V and 7 bases from J, the junction kept 7 bases outside the gene matches. This CDR3 spans 14 amino acids. Germline V gene sequence: CDR1 MNHNY, CDR2 SVGAGI (reference sequence). CDR3 DNA: TGTGCCAGCAGCGCGGACAGGGATAGTGAAAAACTGTTTTTT. Its protein product is CASSADRDSEKLFF.

CDR3 DNA sequence: TGTGCCAGTGGTCTGTTTGTGAATTCACCCCTCCACTTT. Translated, it gives CASGLFVNSPLHF. V is TRBV19 and J is TRBJ1-6; D gene uncertain. The CDR3 is made up of 13 amino acids. Trimming pared 8 bases from V and 7 bases from J, leaving 12 bases between. Germline CDR1 and CDR2: LNHDA and SQIVND (reference sequence). Variable domain in full (rest from reference TRBV19 and TRBJ1-6): DGGITQSPKYLFRKEGQNVTLSCEQNLNHDAMYWYRQDPGQGLRLIYYSQIVNDFQKGDIAEGYSVSREKKESFPLTVTSAQKNPTAFYLCASGLFVNSPLHFGNGTRLTVT.

This chain links TRBV10-2 with TRBJ2-7; D possibly corresponds to TRBD1 (5 bases). V lost 6 bases, J lost 4 bases, and 7 bases lay in between. This CDR3 region has 11 residues. The germline CDR1 and CDR2 sequences are WSHSY and SAAADI. CDR3 protein: CASSPGYEQYF. CDR3 in DNA: TGCGCCAGCAGCCCAGGGTACGAGCAGTACTTC.

The CDR3 DNA reads as TGCGCCAGCAGCTCAACGTCCGGGACAGGGGCGCCTTCACCCCTCCACTTT. Residues: CASSSTSGTGAPSPLHF. The V and J genes are TRBV5-1 and TRBJ1-6; TRBD1 aligns across 10 bases. In germline, CDR1 is SGHRS, CDR2 YFSETQ. The CDR3 covers 17 residues. Trimming at V came to 3 bases and at J to 9 bases, leaving 12 bases not matched to a gene.

V gene TRBV10-2 combines with J gene TRBJ1-1; D is uncertain. The germline V and J ends were trimmed by 5 bases and 1 base, with 2 bases remaining between them. The CDR3 totals 11 residues. Per germline, CDR1 WSHSY and CDR2 SAAADI. CDR3 residues: CASSPNTEAFF. The CDR3 bases are TGCGCCAGCAGTCCGAACACTGAAGCTTTCTTT.

CDR3 sequence: CASSRTGSSYEQYF. CDR3 nucleotide sequence: TGTGCCAGCAGCCGGACGGGAAGCTCCTACGAGCAGTACTTC. This sequence joins TRBV7-8 and TRBJ2-7; D might be TRBD2 (5 bases). Trimming cost V 5 bases and J 0 bases, with 11 bases left between them. The germline gives CDR1 SGHVS, CDR2 FQNEAQ. The CDR3 length is 14 residues.